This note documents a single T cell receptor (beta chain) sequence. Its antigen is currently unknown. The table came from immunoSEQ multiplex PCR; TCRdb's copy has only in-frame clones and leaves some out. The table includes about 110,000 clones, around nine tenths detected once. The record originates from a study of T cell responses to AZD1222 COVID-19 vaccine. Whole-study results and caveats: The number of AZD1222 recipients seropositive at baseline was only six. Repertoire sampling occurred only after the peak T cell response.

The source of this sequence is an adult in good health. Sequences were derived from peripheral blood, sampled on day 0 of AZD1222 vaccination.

The CDR3 DNA reads TGTGCCAGCAGCTTGGGGAACCACCACAATGAGCAGTTCTTC. It is translated as CASSLGNHHNEQFF. V is TRBV11-2 and J is TRBJ2-1; no definite D call. Between the trimmed V and J ends, which lost 3 bases and 5 bases, there was a span of 11 bases. The CDR3 loop spans 14 amino acids. Germline-derived CDR1 and CDR2 are SGHAT and FQNNGV.